This T cell receptor beta chain was sequenced in a study of shared clonotypes between healthy human individuals. This CDR3 spans 13 amino acids. From germline, CDR1 is MDHEN and CDR2 SYDVKM. Trimming pared 6 bases from V and 0 bases from J, leaving 8 bases between. Every donor was a Caucasian adult from Nashville, Tennessee. In the sorted-subset replicate PCRs, around 200 ng DNA, 25,000 to 35,000 T cell genomes, was used. Assay used: immunoSEQ multiplex PCR; TCRdb lists only in-frame clones, some missing. The repertoire has 1.5 million to 1.9 million clones, 95% to 99% of them found once; the top ten carry approximately 0.44%.

The sample comprised naive CD4+ T cells sorted from blood. Noted subset: CD45RA+ positively selected. The gene calls are TRBV28 and TRBJ1-1; D unresolved. This sequence was found in a man aged 25 to 40 in good health. Here the CDR3 DNA reads TGTGCCAGCAGCAAAGGGTTGAACACTGAAGCTTTCTTT. Amino acids: CASSKGLNTEAFF.